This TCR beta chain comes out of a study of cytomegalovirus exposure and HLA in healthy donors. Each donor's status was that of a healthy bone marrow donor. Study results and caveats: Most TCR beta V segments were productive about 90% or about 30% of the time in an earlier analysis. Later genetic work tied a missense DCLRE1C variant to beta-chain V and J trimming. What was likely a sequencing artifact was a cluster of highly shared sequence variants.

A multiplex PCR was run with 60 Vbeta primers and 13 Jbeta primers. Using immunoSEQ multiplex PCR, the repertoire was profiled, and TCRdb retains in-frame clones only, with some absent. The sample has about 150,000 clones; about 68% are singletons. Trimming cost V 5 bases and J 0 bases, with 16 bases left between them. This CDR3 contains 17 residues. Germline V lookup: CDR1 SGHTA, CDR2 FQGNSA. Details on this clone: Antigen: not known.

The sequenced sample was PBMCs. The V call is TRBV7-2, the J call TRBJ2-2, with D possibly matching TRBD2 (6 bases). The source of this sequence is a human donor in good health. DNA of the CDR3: TGTGCCAGCAGCCCCCGTCGGGGGTTAACGAACACCGGGGAGCTGTTTTTT. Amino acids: CASSPRRGLTNTGELFF.